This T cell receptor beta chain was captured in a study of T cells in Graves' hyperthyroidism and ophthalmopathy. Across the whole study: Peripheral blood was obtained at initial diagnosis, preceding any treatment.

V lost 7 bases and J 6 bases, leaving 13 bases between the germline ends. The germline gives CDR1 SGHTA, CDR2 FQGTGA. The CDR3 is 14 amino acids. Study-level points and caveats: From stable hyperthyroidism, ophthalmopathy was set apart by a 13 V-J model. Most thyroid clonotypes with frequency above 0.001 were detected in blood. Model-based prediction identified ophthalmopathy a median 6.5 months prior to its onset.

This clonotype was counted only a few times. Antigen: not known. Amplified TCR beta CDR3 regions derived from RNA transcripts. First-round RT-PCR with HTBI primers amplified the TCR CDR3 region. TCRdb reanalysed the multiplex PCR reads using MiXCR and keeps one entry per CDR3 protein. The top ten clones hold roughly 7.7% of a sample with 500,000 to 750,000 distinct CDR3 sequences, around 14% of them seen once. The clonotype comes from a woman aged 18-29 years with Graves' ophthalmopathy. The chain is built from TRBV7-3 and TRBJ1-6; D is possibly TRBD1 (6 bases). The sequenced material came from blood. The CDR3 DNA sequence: TGTGCCAGCACCGCGGGACACCCTAATTCACCCCTCCACTTT. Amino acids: CASTAGHPNSPLHF.